These T cell receptor beta chains were read from a single sample in a study of long-term antiretroviral therapy in people with HIV. Repertoires were generated with immunoSEQ multiplex PCR, while TCRdb's copy carries only in-frame clones and drops some. This sample has nearly 50,000 clones; around four fifths occur once, and the top ten carry around 3%. This specimen was unsorted PBMCs, taken 0.8 years after starting antiretroviral therapy. The receptor source for this set is a young woman with HIV. Each CDR3 is given with its conserved first and last residue. A D gene is named only where the DNA matches it firmly. Some rows mark clone size as missing; the rest say once, few, many or name a class of expanded clone.

len: 14; abundance: .; v_gene: TRBV15; d_gene: .; j_gene: TRBJ2-1; CDR3aa: CATSRLGEPEGQFF
len: 12; abundance: .; v_gene: TRBV7-2; d_gene: .; j_gene: TRBJ1-1; CDR3aa: CASSFGLTEAFF
len: 13; abundance: .; v_gene: TRBV7-8; d_gene: .; j_gene: TRBJ2-1; CDR3aa: CASSLRGYNEQFF
len: 14; abundance: .; v_gene: TRBV11-2; d_gene: TRBD2; j_gene: TRBJ2-3; CDR3aa: CAGRETSGGTTQYF
len: 12; abundance: .; v_gene: TRBV7-2; d_gene: .; j_gene: TRBJ2-7; CDR3aa: CASSLRAYEQYF
len: 18; abundance: .; v_gene: TRBV7-3; d_gene: TRBD2; j_gene: TRBJ2-2; CDR3aa: CASSPQAGGRTITGELFF
len: 15; abundance: once; v_gene: TRBV27; d_gene: .; j_gene: TRBJ2-7; CDR3aa: CASSQGQILPYEQYF
len: 18; abundance: .; v_gene: TRBV15; d_gene: TRBD2; j_gene: TRBJ2-7; CDR3aa: CATSRVAAGGRGPYEQYF
len: 13; abundance: .; v_gene: TRBV10-1; d_gene: .; j_gene: TRBJ2-7; CDR3aa: CASSLGPRYEQYF
len: 15; abundance: .; v_gene: TRBV5-4; d_gene: .; j_gene: TRBJ2-7; CDR3aa: CASSLVQGADYEQYF
len: 15; abundance: .; v_gene: TRBV7-3; d_gene: .; j_gene: TRBJ2-7; CDR3aa: CASSRSGTGTYEQYF
len: 13; abundance: few; v_gene: TRBV5-1; d_gene: .; j_gene: TRBJ1-2; CDR3aa: CASSLDSTYGYTF
len: 15; abundance: once; v_gene: TRBV7-9; d_gene: TRBD1; j_gene: TRBJ1-4; CDR3aa: CASSPPTGNNEKLFF
len: 14; abundance: few; v_gene: TRBV15; d_gene: TRBD2; j_gene: TRBJ2-4; CDR3aa: CATRLAGGRNIQYF
len: 14; abundance: .; v_gene: TRBV19; d_gene: .; j_gene: TRBJ2-7; CDR3aa: CASTPAADPREQYF
len: 14; abundance: .; v_gene: TRBV5-6; d_gene: TRBD1; j_gene: TRBJ1-2; CDR3aa: CASGQWTGVYGYTF
len: 17; abundance: .; v_gene: TRBV27; d_gene: .; j_gene: TRBJ2-7; CDR3aa: CASSTGSGLSPSYEQYF
len: 15; abundance: few; v_gene: TRBV4-1; d_gene: .; j_gene: TRBJ1-3; CDR3aa: CASSQRAAAGNTIYF
len: 17; abundance: .; v_gene: TRBV5-6; d_gene: TRBD1; j_gene: TRBJ2-1; CDR3aa: CASSNDRGVSSYNEQFF
len: 16; abundance: .; v_gene: TRBV7-2; d_gene: .; j_gene: TRBJ1-1; CDR3aa: CASSSPRGQGNTEAFF
len: 12; abundance: .; v_gene: TRBV7-2; d_gene: .; j_gene: TRBJ2-2; CDR3aa: CASSFPTGELFF
len: 13; abundance: .; v_gene: TRBV28; d_gene: TRBD2; j_gene: TRBJ2-1; CDR3aa: CASRLAGDNEQFF
len: 14; abundance: .; v_gene: TRBV6-6; d_gene: .; j_gene: TRBJ2-2; CDR3aa: CASSYQQRTGELFF
len: 12; abundance: .; v_gene: TRBV9; d_gene: TRBD1; j_gene: TRBJ1-4; CDR3aa: CASRGTGSKLFF
len: 11; abundance: .; v_gene: TRBV7-9; d_gene: .; j_gene: TRBJ2-1; CDR3aa: CASSLPGEQFF
len: 13; abundance: .; v_gene: TRBV11-2; d_gene: .; j_gene: TRBJ2-7; CDR3aa: CASSPVTIHEQYF
len: 15; abundance: few; v_gene: TRBV6-5; d_gene: TRBD1; j_gene: TRBJ1-1; CDR3aa: CASNGQGRFATEAFF
len: 16; abundance: .; v_gene: TRBV9; d_gene: .; j_gene: TRBJ1-3; CDR3aa: CASSPTGTPSGNTIYF
len: 13; abundance: .; v_gene: TRBV27; d_gene: TRBD2; j_gene: TRBJ2-7; CDR3aa: CASSSGSWYEQYF
len: 16; abundance: few; v_gene: TRBV7-3; d_gene: TRBD2; j_gene: TRBJ2-2; CDR3aa: CASSLRLAGNTGELFF
len: 12; abundance: .; v_gene: TRBV28; d_gene: .; j_gene: TRBJ2-5; CDR3aa: CASSVAPGTQYF
len: 15; abundance: .; v_gene: TRBV5-1; d_gene: .; j_gene: TRBJ1-5; CDR3aa: CASSPWDVINQPQHF
len: 14; abundance: .; v_gene: TRBV28; d_gene: .; j_gene: TRBJ2-1; CDR3aa: CASSFRGEYNEQFF
len: 17; abundance: .; v_gene: TRBV7-2; d_gene: TRBD1; j_gene: TRBJ1-3; CDR3aa: CASSSDRDRERRNTIYF
len: 15; abundance: .; v_gene: TRBV27; d_gene: .; j_gene: TRBJ1-5; CDR3aa: CASSLSARGHQPQHF
len: 16; abundance: .; v_gene: TRBV28; d_gene: .; j_gene: TRBJ1-2; CDR3aa: CASSLGPSSKDYGYTF
len: 17; abundance: .; v_gene: TRBV6-1; d_gene: .; j_gene: TRBJ2-7; CDR3aa: CASSETIQRVSSYEQYF
len: 16; abundance: .; v_gene: TRBV5-6; d_gene: .; j_gene: TRBJ2-1; CDR3aa: CASSRRTVFSYNEQFF
len: 16; abundance: .; v_gene: TRBV19; d_gene: TRBD1; j_gene: TRBJ2-1; CDR3aa: CASRRLTGRTYNEQFF
len: 15; abundance: .; v_gene: TRBV19; d_gene: .; j_gene: TRBJ2-3; CDR3aa: CASSITDSHLDTQYF
len: 15; abundance: .; v_gene: TRBV5-1; d_gene: .; j_gene: TRBJ2-7; CDR3aa: CASSSGQRVPYEQYF
len: 15; abundance: .; v_gene: TRBV6-4; d_gene: .; j_gene: TRBJ2-6; CDR3aa: CASVPGGSGANVLTF
len: 17; abundance: .; v_gene: TRBV7-2; d_gene: .; j_gene: TRBJ2-5; CDR3aa: CASSPQGAGEYGETQYF
len: 14; abundance: .; v_gene: TRBV7-5; d_gene: .; j_gene: TRBJ2-5; CDR3aa: CARSSTGGEETQYF
len: 15; abundance: few; v_gene: TRBV27; d_gene: TRBD2; j_gene: TRBJ2-7; CDR3aa: CASSSTLSGSHEQYF
len: 14; abundance: .; v_gene: TRBV25-1; d_gene: .; j_gene: TRBJ2-5; CDR3aa: CASSESRVWETQYF
len: 16; abundance: .; v_gene: TRBV5-1; d_gene: TRBD1; j_gene: TRBJ2-3; CDR3aa: CASSPPGTGGTDTQYF
len: 15; abundance: .; v_gene: TRBV6-5; d_gene: .; j_gene: TRBJ2-2; CDR3aa: CASSYSTGNTGELFF
len: 17; abundance: .; v_gene: TRBV7-3; d_gene: TRBD1; j_gene: TRBJ2-2; CDR3aa: CASSYDRDRPLTGELFF
len: 15; abundance: .; v_gene: TRBV19; d_gene: .; j_gene: TRBJ2-1; CDR3aa: CASSFQRALYNEQFF
len: 18; abundance: once; v_gene: TRBV6-1; d_gene: TRBD2; j_gene: TRBJ2-2; CDR3aa: CASSEELAGPTHTGELFF
len: 16; abundance: once; v_gene: TRBV5-4; d_gene: .; j_gene: TRBJ1-2; CDR3aa: CASSSPGTPGDYGYTF
len: 13; abundance: .; v_gene: TRBV6-6; d_gene: .; j_gene: TRBJ1-2; CDR3aa: CASSYWPGSGYTF
len: 15; abundance: .; v_gene: TRBV9; d_gene: TRBD1; j_gene: TRBJ1-5; CDR3aa: CASSWTGDSNQPQHF
len: 15; abundance: .; v_gene: TRBV28; d_gene: TRBD2; j_gene: TRBJ2-7; CDR3aa: CASSNRWGGAYEQYF
len: 14; abundance: few; v_gene: TRBV25-1; d_gene: TRBD2; j_gene: TRBJ2-7; CDR3aa: CASGGLAGGLEQYF
len: 15; abundance: .; v_gene: TRBV6-5; d_gene: TRBD1; j_gene: TRBJ2-7; CDR3aa: CASSSRQGLPYEQYF
len: 11; abundance: .; v_gene: TRBV28; d_gene: .; j_gene: TRBJ2-7; CDR3aa: CASAINYEQYF
len: 18; abundance: .; v_gene: TRBV7-9; d_gene: TRBD1; j_gene: TRBJ1-2; CDR3aa: CASSLYPAGTGGFYGYTF
len: 15; abundance: .; v_gene: TRBV11-2; d_gene: .; j_gene: TRBJ2-7; CDR3aa: CASSLEVPLGYEQYF